This entry features one TCR beta chain sequence. In the original workflow: Reference gene primer amplification gave estimated nucleated cell counts. Libraries were prepared by immunoSEQ multiplex PCR; TCRdb keeps only in-frame clonotypes and omits some of them. V, J and clone size reflect that table, while D and trimming were determined from the DNA. Here the sample spans roughly 200,000 clones, 85% to 90% being singletons. V gave up 1 base and J gave up 0 bases; unmatched junction bases: 2. Looked up from germline, CDR1 is SGHVS and CDR2 is FNYEAQ. The CDR3 consists of 15 residues. Those enrolled in Seattle joined during active infection and were followed longitudinally afterward. The data are from a study of blood T cell repertoires in COVID-19. About the research overall: Collection of acute and convalescent COVID-19 samples took place in the United States, Italy and Spain. T cells, B-cell-depleted T cells, or PBMCs provided the cDNA or gDNA that served as material.

This clonotype was obtained from a woman between 45 and 60 years old with COVID-19, enrolled during active disease. This rearrangement joins TRBV7-6 to TRBJ2-7; TRBD1 agrees at 8 bases. Sequenced sample: peripheral blood. As DNA, the CDR3 is TGTGCCAGCAGCTTAGGGACAGGGAGCTCCTACGAGCAGTACGTC. This gives the protein CASSLGTGSSYEQYV.